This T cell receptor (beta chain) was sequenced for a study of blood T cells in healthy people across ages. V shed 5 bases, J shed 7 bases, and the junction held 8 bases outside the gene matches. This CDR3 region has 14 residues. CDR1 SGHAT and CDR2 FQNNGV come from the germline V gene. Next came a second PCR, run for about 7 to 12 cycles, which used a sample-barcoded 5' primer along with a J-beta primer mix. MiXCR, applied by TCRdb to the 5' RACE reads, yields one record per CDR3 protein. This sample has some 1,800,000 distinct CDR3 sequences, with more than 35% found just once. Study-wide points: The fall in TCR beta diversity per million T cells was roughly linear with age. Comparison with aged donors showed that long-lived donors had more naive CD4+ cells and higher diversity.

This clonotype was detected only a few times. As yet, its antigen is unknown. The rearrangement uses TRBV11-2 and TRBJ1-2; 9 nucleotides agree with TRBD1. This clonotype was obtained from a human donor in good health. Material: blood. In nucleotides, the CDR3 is TGTGCCAGCAGCCCCGGGGGGACAGGGTCTGGCTACACCTTC. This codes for CASSPGGTGSGYTF. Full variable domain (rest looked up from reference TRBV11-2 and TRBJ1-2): EAGVAQSPRYKIIEKRQSVAFWCNPISGHATLYWYQQILGQGPKLLIQFQNNGVVDDSQLPKDRFSAERLKGVDSTLKIQPAKLEDSAVYLCASSPGGTGSGYTFGSGTRLTVV.